Given below is one T cell receptor beta chain in context. The antigen this receptor binds is unknown. Base-call qualities are not available, and no considerably larger clone is one nucleotide away. From cysteine to phenylalanine, the CDR3 is 16 amino acids long. This entry keeps only the CDR3 DNA: 48 bases, framed from base 1. Trimming at the junction amounts to 2 bases on V and 6 bases on J, and the germline ends lie 17 bases apart. Sequences MNHEY (CDR1) and SVGAGI (CDR2) are obtained from the germline V gene. In total, about 650 healthy bone marrow donors made up the cohort. Cohort members were all nominally healthy when sampled, although unrecorded immune exposures were likely present. The donor tested CMV seropositive and was one of the 289 seropositive cohort members. A peripheral blood sample was provided by each donor, and peripheral blood mononuclear cells were used for TCR beta sequencing. Genomic DNA was extracted from the blood cell samples with the Qiagen DNeasy Blood Extraction Kit.

Library creation used the immunoSEQ multiplex PCR assay. The multiplex PCR relied on a mix of 60 forward primers for TCR Vbeta segments and 13 reverse primers for TCR Jbeta segments. The CDR3 region of rearranged TCR beta genes was amplified from genomic DNA by a multiplex PCR assay. Amplified TCR beta libraries were sequenced as 87-base-pair reads on the Illumina HiSeq System. The original methods were these. In a later analysis, around 80 million unique TCR beta chains were counted across the 650 to 750 repertoires, and roughly 10 million of these chains were shared by at least two donors. Raw reads were error-corrected and collapsed into unique sequences with a nearest-neighbor algorithm that merged closely related sequences to remove PCR and sequencing errors. V, D and J gene segments were assigned by aligning CDR3 sequences to IMGT reference sequences. For a sequence to be retained, a match of at least six nucleotides was required to both a V gene segment and a J gene segment. A rearrangement counted as productive if the CDR3 had no stop codons and remained in frame with V and J, and every other rearrangement counted as non-productive. Following IMGT convention, CDR3 was defined as the stretch from the second conserved V-encoded cysteine to the conserved J-encoded phenylalanine. In an earlier analysis of more than 550 of the donors, sequences lacking an unambiguous match to a single V gene segment were excluded. In an earlier analysis of about 590 of the donors, a V segment was called functional when productive rearrangements were above 56.7%, and segregating when the standard deviation between donors exceeded 5%. A statistical classification framework was built for diagnosing cytomegalovirus status from the catalog of TCR beta chain sequences. A later analysis assigned V and J genes by comparing TCR nucleotide sequences with IMGT/GENE-DB human TR gene sequences. A later analysis assigned CDR3 sequences and most-parsimonious VDJ recombination scenarios with the TCRdist pipeline. In a later analysis, each TCR beta chain was defined by its CDR3 amino acid sequence together with its V-gene family, and reads without a unique V-gene family were excluded. As a way to deal with suspected cross-contamination and a sequencing artifact, a later analysis dropped under 600 nucleotide sequences that were highly shared and had low generation probability. A later analysis calculated a clonal expansion index for each public chain from normalized within-repertoire ranks of inferred template counts. A later analysis computed generation probabilities with a VDJ recombination model fitted to out-of-frame rearrangements, and checked the results against IGoR. In a later analysis, hypergeometric tests were used to score TCR-TCR, TCR-HLA and TCR-CMV co-occurrence, with a repertoire-size bias correction applied to TCR pairs. A later analysis estimated false discovery rates by permuting HLA or CMV assignments 20 times. A later analysis grouped co-occurring TCRs with DBSCAN, adding TCRdist sequence similarity when clustering within HLA-allele-positive subsets. For co-occurrence clustering, repertoires with fewer than 30,000 or more than 120,000 public chains were excluded, along with roughly 5 repertoires with anomalous nucleotide sharing. What TCRdb holds here is the immuneACCESS table cut down to in-frame rearrangements. Part of the clones is not present; checked against another copy, under half of the missing clones reflect an unresolved V gene, and the others are unexplained. V and J calls and clone size follow that table, whereas D and trimming were derived from the DNA. Here the sample has 150,000 to 250,000 clones; around 86% occur a single time. The biggest ten clones account for 6.5% of the sample.

The data derive from a study of cytomegalovirus exposure and HLA in healthy donors (dated by TCRdb to about 2017). About the study as a whole: An earlier analysis of some 600 of the donors reported over 250 Gb of sequence data and 95 million to 120 million unique TCR beta sequences obtained from about 200 million T cells. An early release covering roughly 600 HLA-typed donors comprised about 310 gigabases of sequencing data and approximately 85 million unique TCR sequences. Of the roughly 400 genotyped donors, 65% to 90% fell in the genetic ancestry cluster associated with self-reported Caucasian donors. The aim of the study was to test whether cataloging public T cell receptors could identify signatures of past pathogen exposure. The study profiled the T cell repertoires of 500 to 800 subjects by immunosequencing and related them to cytomegalovirus serostatus. In addition to the first cohort of 666 subjects, a separate validation cohort of 120 different subjects was used. High-throughput TCR immunosequencing, statistical association of individual TCRs with disease status, and machine learning were combined to predict cytomegalovirus infection status. A later analysis re-analyzed previously published TCR beta repertoires from approximately 670 donors and added high-resolution HLA genotyping to study TCR occurrence patterns. In the later analysis, no new phenotypic data were used to find candidate immune exposures; instead, reliance was placed on TCR beta sequences and their occurrence across donors. In an earlier analysis of several hundred of the donors, high-throughput TCR beta sequencing was used to judge whether each TCR beta V gene segment behaved as functional or pseudogenic. Alongside the repertoire data, information on donor age, sex, ethnicity and CMV serostatus was compiled. A later genetic analysis took genome-wide SNP genotypes for about three fifths of the 666 donors and used that subset as a discovery cohort. Every repertoire in the discovery cohort had been generated on one and the same sequencing platform. HLA typing included class I and class II loci at four-digit resolution. The number of typed donors differed by locus: roughly 629-640 for A, B, C, DRB1 and DQB1; 522 for DQA1; approximately 600 for DPA1; and some 430 for DPB1. Roughly 5 DR-DQ haplotypes were handled as single units for association and clustering, since linkage in the cohort was strong. Among over 350 genotyped donors of the cohort, an average of approximately 240,000 unique TCR beta nucleotide sequences were sequenced per donor, approximately 20% of them non-productive. What the study reported, not specific to this receptor: A few of the identified cytomegalovirus-associated TCR beta chains were confirmed in vitro to be specific for cytomegalovirus antigens. Because some donors lacked HLA typing at each locus, the association tests relied only on the typed subset. Some IMGT-functional V segments, including TRBV6-2 and TRBV6-3, could not be distinguished by the 87-base-pair reads and were therefore excluded. In the study, around 150 TCR beta chains were listed as associated with cytomegalovirus. In a later analysis, the rate of TCR association differed among HLA loci, with DRB1 alleles having the most associated TCRs and HLA-C alleles having the fewest. According to a later analysis, parvovirus B19, influenza, CMV and Epstein-Barr virus appeared linked to several top co-occurrence clusters. An association between a missense DCLRE1C variant and V-gene and J-gene trimming of TCR beta chains was found in a later genetic analysis and replicated in an independent cohort. The authors suggested that the approach could potentially be extended to other disease states and immunological phenotypes. In an earlier analysis of a few hundred of the donors, most TCR beta V segments were observed in productive rearrangements about 87% or about 30% of the time, broadly matching IMGT annotations. Correlated functional status among segregating V segments might reflect linkage disequilibrium, but an unknown experimental factor could not be ruled out. A later genetic analysis reported fewer N-insertions in productive TCRs among donors in an Asian-associated ancestry cluster than the roughly 620-donor mean. A later analysis found that most CMV-associated TCR beta chains appeared HLA-restricted, with HLA associations seemingly driven largely by CMV exposure. A cluster of highly shared sequence variants was judged likely to represent a technical artifact of the sequencing pipeline. Presence/absence analyses assumed roughly uniform sequencing depth across donors, an assumption that may not hold. The only immune exposure information available for the cohort was CMV serostatus. Across donors, most TCR sequences were observed very rarely, whereas some public TCRs were present in many individuals. A later analysis associated about 17,000 TCR beta sequences with specific HLA alleles at a false discovery rate of 0.05. When HLA alleles, especially DR and DQ, strongly co-occurred, TCR associations were difficult to assign to individual alleles. Because counts were too low, seventeen rarely observed V segments, including chromosome 9 orphons, were excluded from the earlier analysis of several hundred of the donors. Only TCR beta chains were sequenced in this cohort, and the absence of alpha or paired-chain data limited detectable features. In a later analysis, HLA-associated TCR beta chains showed more clonal expansion and lower generation probabilities than non-associated chains that were equally common. Cytomegalovirus status was reported to be diagnosed by the classifier with high specificity and sensitivity in both the original and validation cohorts. A further reported finding was that TCR beta sequences accurately predicted the HLA-A and HLA-B alleles for most subjects in the first cohort.

This receptor was identified in a woman between 45 and 65 years old in good health and CMV-seropositive. The chain is encoded by TRBV6-5 joined to TRBJ1-5; the D gene is perhaps TRBD1, from 5 matching bases. Specimen: PBMCs. CDR3 loop: CASSYDQGSLSQPQHF. The nucleotide sequence is given as TGTGCCAGCAGTTACGATCAGGGCTCCCTTAGTCAGCCCCAGCATTTT.